This TCR beta chain was found in a study of control samples from healthy donors and cancer patients. Germline V gene sequence: CDR1 SGDLS, CDR2 YYNGEE. V lost 6 bases and J lost 0, with 12 bases in between. There are 15 residues in the CDR3. Sequencing was performed with immunoSEQ multiplex PCR; in TCRdb, only in-frame clones are kept and a portion is missing. The sample includes just over 50,000 clones, 88% of them seen just once. The V gene is TRBV9, the J gene TRBJ2-2, with D perhaps matching TRBD1 or TRBD2 (5 bases each). The sequence came from a man aged 50 to 59 with head and neck cancer. The source material was PBMCs. The CDR3 region is CASTPGPTNTGELFF. The CDR3 nucleotides are TGTGCCAGCACGCCGGGACCCACGAACACCGGGGAGCTGTTTTTT.